One and the same sample provided the 3 T cell receptor beta chains below, sequenced in a study of blood T cell repertoires in COVID-19. TCRdb keeps only in-frame clones here, not all; method: immunoSEQ multiplex PCR. Here the sample spans around 40,000 clones, roughly 89% being singletons. The sequenced sample was peripheral blood. These TCRs come from a middle-aged man with active COVID-19.

This chain uses TRBV7-3 with TRBJ2-3; D gene uncertain. Germline V lookup: CDR1 SGHTA, CDR2 FQGTGA. Trimming stripped 5 bases from V and 5 bases from J, with 11 bases between. The CDR3 is 13 residues long. The CDR3 sequence: CASSPGRLDTQYF. CDR3 in DNA: TGTGCCAGCAGCCCAGGAAGATTAGATACGCAGTATTTT.

This clone was counted once. The rearrangement joins TRBV5-1 to TRBJ2-1; D is undetermined. Germline values: CDR1 SGHRS, CDR2 YFSETQ. The length of the CDR3 is 14 residues. V was trimmed by 4 bases and J by 8 bases, leaving 16 bases between them. The CDR3 loop reads CASSAGTSPHEQFF. DNA of the CDR3: TGCGCCAGCAGCGCAGGTACATCACCCCATGAGCAGTTCTTC.

The chain combines TRBV19 with TRBJ1-2; TRBD1 agrees at 7 bases. The CDR3 covers 15 residues. Germline CDR1 reads LNHDA; CDR2 reads SQIVND (reference sequence). Trimming removed 5 bases from V and 0 bases from J; junction bases left unmatched: 6. CDR3 sequence (DNA): TGTGCCAGTAGTGCCGGGACAGCTCCTAACTATGGCTACACCTTC. It specifies CASSAGTAPNYGYTF.